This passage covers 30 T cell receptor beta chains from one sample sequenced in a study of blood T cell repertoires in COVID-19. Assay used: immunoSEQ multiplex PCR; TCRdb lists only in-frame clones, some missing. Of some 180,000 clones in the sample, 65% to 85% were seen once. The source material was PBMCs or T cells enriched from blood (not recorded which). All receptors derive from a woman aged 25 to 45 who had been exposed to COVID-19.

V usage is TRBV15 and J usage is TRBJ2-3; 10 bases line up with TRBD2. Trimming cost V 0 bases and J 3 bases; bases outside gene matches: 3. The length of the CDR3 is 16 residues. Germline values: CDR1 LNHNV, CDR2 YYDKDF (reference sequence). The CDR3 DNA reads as TGTGCCACCAGCAGAGATGGACTAGCGGTGACAGATACGCAGTATTTT. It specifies CATSRDGLAVTDTQYF. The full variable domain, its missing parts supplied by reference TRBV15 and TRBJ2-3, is DAMVIQNPRYQVTQFGKPVTLSCSQTLNHNVMYWYQQKSSQAPKLLFHYYDKDFNNEADTPDNFQSRRPNTSFCFLDIRSPGLGDTAMYLCATSRDGLAVTDTQYFGPGTRLTVL.

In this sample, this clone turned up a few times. This chain's CDR3 is CASSVGQKQETQYF. The CDR3 DNA reads TGTGCCAGCAGCGTAGGTCAGAAACAAGAGACCCAGTACTTC. This rearrangement joins TRBV9 to TRBJ2-5; D unresolved. Germline V gene lookup returns CDR1 SGDLS and CDR2 YYNGEE. V gave up 0 bases and J gave up 2 bases, with 8 bases separating them. This CDR3 has 14 amino acids. Full variable domain (missing parts from reference TRBV9 and TRBJ2-5): DSGVTQTPKHLITATGQRVTLRCSPRSGDLSVYWYQQSLDQGLQFLIQYYNGEERAKGNILERFSAQQFPDLHSELNLSSLELGDSALYFCASSVGQKQETQYFGPGTRLLVL.

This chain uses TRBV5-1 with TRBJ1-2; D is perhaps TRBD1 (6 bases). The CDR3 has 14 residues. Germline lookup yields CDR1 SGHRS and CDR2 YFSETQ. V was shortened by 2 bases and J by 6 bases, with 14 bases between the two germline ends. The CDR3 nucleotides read TGCGCCAGCAGCTTTACAGGGTTTTCGGATGGCTACACCTTC. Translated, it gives CASSFTGFSDGYTF.

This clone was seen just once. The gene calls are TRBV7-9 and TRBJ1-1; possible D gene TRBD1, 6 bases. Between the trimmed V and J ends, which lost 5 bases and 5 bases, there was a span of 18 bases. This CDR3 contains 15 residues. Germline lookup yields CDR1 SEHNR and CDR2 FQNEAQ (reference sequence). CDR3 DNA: TGTGCCAGCAGCGAGGCACAGGGAATGCGTACTGAAGCTTTCTTT. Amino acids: CASSEAQGMRTEAFF.

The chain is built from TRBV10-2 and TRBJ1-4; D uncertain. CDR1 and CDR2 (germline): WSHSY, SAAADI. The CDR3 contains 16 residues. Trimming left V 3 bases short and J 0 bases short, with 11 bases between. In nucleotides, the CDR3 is TGCGCCAGCAGTGACCCCGAGAGGGCAACTAATGAAAAACTGTTTTTT. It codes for CASSDPERATNEKLFF.

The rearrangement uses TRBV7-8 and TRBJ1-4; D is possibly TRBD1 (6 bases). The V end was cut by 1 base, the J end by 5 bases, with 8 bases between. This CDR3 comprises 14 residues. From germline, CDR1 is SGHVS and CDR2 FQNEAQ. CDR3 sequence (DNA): TGTGCCAGCAGCTTAGGCCAGGGGAATGAAAAACTGTTTTTT. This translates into CASSLGQGNEKLFF.

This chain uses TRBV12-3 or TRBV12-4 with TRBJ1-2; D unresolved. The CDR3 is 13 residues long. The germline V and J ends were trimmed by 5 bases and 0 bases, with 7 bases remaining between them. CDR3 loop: CASSPISNYGYTF. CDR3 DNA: TGTGCCAGCAGTCCCATTTCTAACTATGGCTACACCTTC.

CDR3 residues: CASSGRGSPLHF. The CDR3 coding sequence is TGTGCCAGCAGCGGAAGGGGTTCACCCCTCCACTTT. The J gene is TRBJ1-6, the V gene TRBV2; weak D call: TRBD1 (5 bases). V shed 6 bases and J shed 9 bases, with 9 bases lying between them. Per the germline V gene, CDR1 is SNHLY and CDR2 is FYNNEI. The CDR3 loop spans 12 amino acids. Combining the CDR3 with reference TRBV2 and TRBJ1-6 gives the whole variable domain EPEVTQTPSHQVTQMGQEVILRCVPISNHLYFYWYRQILGQKVEFLVSFYNNEISEKSEIFDDQFSVERPDGSNFTLKIRSTKLEDSAMYFCASSGRGSPLHFGNGTRLTVT.

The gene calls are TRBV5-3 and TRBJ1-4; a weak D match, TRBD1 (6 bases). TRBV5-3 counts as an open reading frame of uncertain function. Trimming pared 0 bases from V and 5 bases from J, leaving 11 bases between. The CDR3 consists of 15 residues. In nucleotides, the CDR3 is TGTGCCAGAAGCTTGGGGACAGCCCCGAATGAAAAACTGTTTTTT. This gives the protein CARSLGTAPNEKLFF.

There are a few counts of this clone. CDR3 protein: CSRHEGAENTGELFF. CDR3 DNA sequence: TGCAGCCGACACGAGGGGGCAGAAAACACCGGGGAGCTGTTTTTT. The chain combines TRBV29-1 with TRBJ2-2; 7 bases agree with TRBD1. Germline V gene data show CDR1 as SQVTM and CDR2 as ANQGSEA. Trimming took 8 bases from V and 2 from J; bases not matched to a gene: 11. The CDR3 has 15 residues.

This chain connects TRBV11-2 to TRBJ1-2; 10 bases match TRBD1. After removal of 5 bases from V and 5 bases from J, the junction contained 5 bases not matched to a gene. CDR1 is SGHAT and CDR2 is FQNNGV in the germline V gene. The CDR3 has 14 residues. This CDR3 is CASSKGQGRYGYTF. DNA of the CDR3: TGTGCCAGCAGCAAGGGACAGGGGAGATATGGCTACACCTTC.

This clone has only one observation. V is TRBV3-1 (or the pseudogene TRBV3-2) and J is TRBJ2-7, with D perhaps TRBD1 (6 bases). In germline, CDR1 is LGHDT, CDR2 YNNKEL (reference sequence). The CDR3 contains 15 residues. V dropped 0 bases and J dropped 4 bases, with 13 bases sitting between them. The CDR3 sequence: CASSQELGRGYEQYF. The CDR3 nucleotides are TGTGCCAGCAGCCAAGAGTTGGGCAGGGGTTACGAGCAGTACTTC.

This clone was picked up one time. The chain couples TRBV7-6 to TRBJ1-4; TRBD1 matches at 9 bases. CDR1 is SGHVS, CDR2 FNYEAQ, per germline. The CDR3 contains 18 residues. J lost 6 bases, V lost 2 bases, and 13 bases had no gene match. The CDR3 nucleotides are TGTGCCAGCAGCTTATCAGGGACAGGGAATCGTGTCGATGAAAAACTGTTTTTT. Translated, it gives CASSLSGTGNRVDEKLFF.

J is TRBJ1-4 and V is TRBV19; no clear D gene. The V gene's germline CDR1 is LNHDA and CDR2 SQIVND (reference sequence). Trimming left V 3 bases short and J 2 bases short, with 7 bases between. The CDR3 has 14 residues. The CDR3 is CASSMSRTNEKLFF. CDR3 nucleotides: TGTGCCAGTAGTATGTCTCGGACTAATGAAAAACTGTTTTTT.

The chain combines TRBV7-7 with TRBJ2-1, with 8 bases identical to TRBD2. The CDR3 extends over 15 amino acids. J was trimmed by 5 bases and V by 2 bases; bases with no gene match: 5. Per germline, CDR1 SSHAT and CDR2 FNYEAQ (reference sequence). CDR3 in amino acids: CASSLRAGGHNEQFF. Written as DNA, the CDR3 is TGTGCCAGCAGCTTAAGGGCGGGGGGCCACAATGAGCAGTTCTTC.

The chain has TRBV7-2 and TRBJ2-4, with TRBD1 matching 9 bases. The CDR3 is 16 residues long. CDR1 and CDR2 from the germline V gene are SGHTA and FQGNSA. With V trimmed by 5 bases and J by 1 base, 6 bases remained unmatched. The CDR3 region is CASSATGGLAKNIQYF. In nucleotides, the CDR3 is TGTGCCAGCAGCGCTACAGGGGGCTTGGCCAAAAACATTCAGTACTTC.

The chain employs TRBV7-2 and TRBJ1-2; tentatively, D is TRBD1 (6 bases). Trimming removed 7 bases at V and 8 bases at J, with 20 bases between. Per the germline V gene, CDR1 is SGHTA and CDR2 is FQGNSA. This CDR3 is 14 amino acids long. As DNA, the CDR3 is TGTGCCAGCACCCCTTTATCCAGGGGTGGAGGCTACACCTTC. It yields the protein CASTPLSRGGGYTF.

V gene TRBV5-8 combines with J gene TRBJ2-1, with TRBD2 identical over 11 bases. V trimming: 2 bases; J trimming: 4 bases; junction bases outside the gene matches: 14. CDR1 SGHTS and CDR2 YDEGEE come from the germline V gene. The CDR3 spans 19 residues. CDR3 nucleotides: TGTGCCAGCAGCTTTAGTTCTAGCGGGGGGCCTAAACATTACAATGAGCAGTTCTTC. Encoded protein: CASSFSSSGGPKHYNEQFF.

DNA of the CDR3: TGCGCCAGCAGCTTGGCAGGTGAAGCTTTCTTT. It translates to CASSLAGEAFF. The rearrangement links TRBV5-1 to TRBJ1-1; D remains unclear. V gave up 0 bases and J gave up 7 bases, with 4 bases separating them. This CDR3 region has 11 residues. The germline V gene encodes CDR1 SGHRS and CDR2 YFSETQ.

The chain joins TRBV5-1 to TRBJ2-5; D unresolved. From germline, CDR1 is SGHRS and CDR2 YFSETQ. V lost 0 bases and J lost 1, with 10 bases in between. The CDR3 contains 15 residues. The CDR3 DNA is TGCGCCAGCAGCTTGGGTGTGGCTGGCCAAGAGACCCAGTACTTC. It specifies CASSLGVAGQETQYF.

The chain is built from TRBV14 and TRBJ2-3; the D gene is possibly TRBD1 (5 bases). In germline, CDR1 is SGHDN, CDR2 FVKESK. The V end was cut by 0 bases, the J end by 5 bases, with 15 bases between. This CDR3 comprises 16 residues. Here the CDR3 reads CASSQEWGYQGDTQYF. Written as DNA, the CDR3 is TGTGCCAGCAGCCAAGAGTGGGGATACCAGGGAGATACGCAGTATTTT. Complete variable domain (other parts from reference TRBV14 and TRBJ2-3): EAGVTQFPSHSVIEKGQTVTLRCDPISGHDNLYWYRRVMGKEIKFLLHFVKESKQDESGMPNNRFLAERTGGTYSTLKVQPAELEDSGVYFCASSQEWGYQGDTQYFGPGTRLTVL.

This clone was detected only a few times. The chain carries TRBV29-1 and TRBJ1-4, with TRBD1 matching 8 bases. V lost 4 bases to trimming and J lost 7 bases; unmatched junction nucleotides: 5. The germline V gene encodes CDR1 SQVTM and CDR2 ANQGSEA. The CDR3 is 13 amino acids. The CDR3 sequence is CSVVGTGSEKLFF. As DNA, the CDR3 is TGCAGCGTTGTAGGGACAGGCTCTGAAAAACTGTTTTTT.

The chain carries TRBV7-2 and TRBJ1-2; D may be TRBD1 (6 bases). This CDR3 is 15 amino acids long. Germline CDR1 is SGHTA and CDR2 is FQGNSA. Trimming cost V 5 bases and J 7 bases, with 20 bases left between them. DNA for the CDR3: TGTGCCAGCAGCCTGGGGGCAGGGGAAAGTTCTGGCTACACCTTC. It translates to CASSLGAGESSGYTF.

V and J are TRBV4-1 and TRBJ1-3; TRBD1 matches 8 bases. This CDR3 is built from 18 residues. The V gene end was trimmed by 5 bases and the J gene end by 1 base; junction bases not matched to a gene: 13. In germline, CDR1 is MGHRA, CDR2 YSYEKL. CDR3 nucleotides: TGCGCCAGCAGCGTCGCCCTATTCAGGGGGCGGTCTGGAAACACCATATATTTT. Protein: CASSVALFRGRSGNTIYF.

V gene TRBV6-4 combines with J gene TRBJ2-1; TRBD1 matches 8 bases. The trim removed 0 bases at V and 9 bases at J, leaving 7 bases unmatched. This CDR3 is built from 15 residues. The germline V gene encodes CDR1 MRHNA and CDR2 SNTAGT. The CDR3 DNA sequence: TGTGCCAGCAGTGACTCGTCCGGACAGGGAGGTGAGCAGTTCTTC. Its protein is CASSDSSGQGGEQFF.

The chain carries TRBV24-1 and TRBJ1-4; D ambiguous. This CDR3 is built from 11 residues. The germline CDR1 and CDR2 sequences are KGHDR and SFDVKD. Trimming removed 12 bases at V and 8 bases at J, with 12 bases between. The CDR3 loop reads CAAGGPEKLFF. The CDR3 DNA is TGTGCCGCTGGAGGTCCGGAAAAACTGTTTTTT.

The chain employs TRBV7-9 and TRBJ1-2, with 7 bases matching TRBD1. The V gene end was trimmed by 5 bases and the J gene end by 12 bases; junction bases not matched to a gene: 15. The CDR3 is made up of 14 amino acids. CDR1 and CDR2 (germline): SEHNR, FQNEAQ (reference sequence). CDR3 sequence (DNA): TGTGCCAGCAGCCTTTCGGGACAGATTTTCGTCCACACCTTC. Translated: CASSLSGQIFVHTF.

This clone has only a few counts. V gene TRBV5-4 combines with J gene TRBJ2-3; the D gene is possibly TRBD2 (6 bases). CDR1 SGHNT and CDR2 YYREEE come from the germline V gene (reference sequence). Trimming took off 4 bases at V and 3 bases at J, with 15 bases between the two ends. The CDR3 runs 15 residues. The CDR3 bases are TGTGCCAGCAGCGGAGAGCGGGCCGCTACAGATACGCAGTATTTT. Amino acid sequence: CASSGERAATDTQYF.

CDR3 nucleotides: TGTGCCAGCTCACTTCCCAGCGGAACCTACGAGCAGTACTTC. Translation: CASSLPSGTYEQYF. The chain employs TRBV18 and TRBJ2-7; D might be TRBD2 (5 bases). V was trimmed by 4 bases and J by 2 bases, leaving 12 bases between them. The CDR3 is 14 residues long. Germline assignment: CDR1 KGHSH and CDR2 LQKENI.

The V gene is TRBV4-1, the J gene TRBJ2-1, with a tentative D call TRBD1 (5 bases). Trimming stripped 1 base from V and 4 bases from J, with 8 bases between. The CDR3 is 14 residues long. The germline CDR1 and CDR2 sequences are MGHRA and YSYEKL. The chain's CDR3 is CASSQGGEYNEQFF. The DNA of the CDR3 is TGCGCCAGCAGCCAAGGGGGCGAGTACAATGAGCAGTTCTTC.